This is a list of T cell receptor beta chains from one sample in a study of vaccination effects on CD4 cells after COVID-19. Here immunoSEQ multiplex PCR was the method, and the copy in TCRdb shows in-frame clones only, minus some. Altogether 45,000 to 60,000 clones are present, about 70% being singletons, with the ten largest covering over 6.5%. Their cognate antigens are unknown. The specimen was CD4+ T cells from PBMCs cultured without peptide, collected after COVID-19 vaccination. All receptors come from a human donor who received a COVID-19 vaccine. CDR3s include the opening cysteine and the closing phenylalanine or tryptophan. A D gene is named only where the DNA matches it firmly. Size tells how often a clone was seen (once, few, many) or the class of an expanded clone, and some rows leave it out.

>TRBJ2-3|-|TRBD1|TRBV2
TGTGCCGGACAGGGAATATTTAGCAGGGATACGCAGTATTTT
CAGQGIFSRDTQYF
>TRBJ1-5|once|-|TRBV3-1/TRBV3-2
TGTGCCAGCAGCCCCGGGAGGGATAGCAATCAGCCCCAGCATTTT
CASSPGRDSNQPQHF
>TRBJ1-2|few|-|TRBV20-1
TGCAGTGCTAGTAGTCACTCACAGGGCTCTAACTATGGCTACACCTTC
CSASSHSQGSNYGYTF
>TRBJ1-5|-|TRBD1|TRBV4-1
TGCGCCAGCAGCTCCCCCCTCGACAGGGGCAATCAGCCCCAGCATTTT
CASSSPLDRGNQPQHF
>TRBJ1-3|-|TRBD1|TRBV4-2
TGTGCCAGCAGCCGACAGGGTTCGGGTGGAAACACCATATATTTT
CASSRQGSGGNTIYF
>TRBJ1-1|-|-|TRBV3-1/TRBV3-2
TGTGCCAGCAGCCTTACAGGGAGCACTGAAGCTTTCTTT
CASSLTGSTEAFF
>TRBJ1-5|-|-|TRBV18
TGTGCCAGCTCATGGCAGAGCAATCAGCCCCAGCATTTT
CASSWQSNQPQHF
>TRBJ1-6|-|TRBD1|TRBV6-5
TGTGCCAGCAGCTCACAGGGGAATAATTCACCCCTCCACTTT
CASSSQGNNSPLHF
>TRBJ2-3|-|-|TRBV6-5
TGTGCCAGCAGTCTAACGTCGACTACAGATACGCAGTATTTT
CASSLTSTTDTQYF
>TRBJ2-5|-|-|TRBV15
TGTGCCACCAGCAGAGATCGTGGAACAAGAGAGACCCAGTACTTC
CATSRDRGTRETQYF
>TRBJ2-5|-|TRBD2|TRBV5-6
TGTGCCAGCAGCGCCACTAGCGGGGGGGCCGGGTTCCCCGGAGAGACCCAGTACTTC
CASSATSGGAGFPGETQYF
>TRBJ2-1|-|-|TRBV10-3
TGTGCCATCAGGGTGGGGGCGGAAAATGAGCAGTTCTTC
CAIRVGAENEQFF
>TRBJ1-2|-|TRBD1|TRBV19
TGTGCCAGTACCCGAGGGGGCGCGGGGGGTGGCTACACCTTC
CASTRGGAGGGYTF
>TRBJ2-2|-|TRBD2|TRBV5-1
TGCGCCAGCAGCTCTAACCTGGCAGCGGGGGGGCCCGGGGAGCTGTTTTTT
CASSSNLAAGGPGELFF
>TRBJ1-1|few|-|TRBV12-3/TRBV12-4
TGTGCCAGCAGTTTGGAAGGTACGGCTGAAGCTTTCTTT
CASSLEGTAEAFF
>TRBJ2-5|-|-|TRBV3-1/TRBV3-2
TGTGCCAGCAGACGACTAGGCCAAGAGACCCAGTACTTC
CASRRLGQETQYF
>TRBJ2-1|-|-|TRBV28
TGTGCCAGCAGTAAATTCGATGGGCGGTACAATGAGCAGTTCTTC
CASSKFDGRYNEQFF
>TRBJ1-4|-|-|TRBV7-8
TGTGCCAGCAGCCCGAGGGGGGGCCAGATAGCAACTAATGAAAAACTGTTTTTT
CASSPRGGQIATNEKLFF
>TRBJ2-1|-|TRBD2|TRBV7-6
TGTGCCAGCAGCTTAAATTTGGGACTAGCGGGAGGAGGATCCTACAATGAGCAGTTCTTC
CASSLNLGLAGGGSYNEQFF
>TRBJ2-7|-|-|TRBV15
TGTGCCACCCCTTCCCCGGGCCCCTCCGAGCAGTACTTC
CATPSPGPSEQYF
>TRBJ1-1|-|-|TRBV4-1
TGCGCCAGCAGCCAGCTGACTCGGGCTTTGAACACTGAAGCTTTCTTT
CASSQLTRALNTEAFF
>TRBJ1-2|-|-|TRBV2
TGTGCCAGCCACCTGGACCGGGGCTATGGCTACACCTTC
CASHLDRGYGYTF
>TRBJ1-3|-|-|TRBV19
TGTGCCAGCCCTGACAGACCTGGAAACACCATATATTTT
CASPDRPGNTIYF
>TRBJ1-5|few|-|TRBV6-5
TGTGCCAGCAGTTCCTTTGGCAGGGCAGATCAGCCCCAGCATTTT
CASSSFGRADQPQHF
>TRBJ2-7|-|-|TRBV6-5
TGTGCCAGCAGCCCGACTACCTACGAGCAGTACTTC
CASSPTTYEQYF
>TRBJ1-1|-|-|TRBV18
TGTGCCAGCTCACCAGGGGAAGGCACTGAAGCTTTCTTT
CASSPGEGTEAFF
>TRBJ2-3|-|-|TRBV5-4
TGTGCCAGCAGCTTTACCGGAACTAGCACAGATACGCAGTATTTT
CASSFTGTSTDTQYF
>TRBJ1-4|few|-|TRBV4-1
TGCGCCAGCAGCCCGATGGGGACAACTAATGAAAAACTGTTTTTT
CASSPMGTTNEKLFF
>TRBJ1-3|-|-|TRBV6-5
TGTGCCAGCAGTTACTCGCATCCGAACTCTGGAAACACCATATATTTT
CASSYSHPNSGNTIYF
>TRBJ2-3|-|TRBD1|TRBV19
TGTGCCGTCAACAGGGGGCTTGGAGATACGCAGTATTTT
CAVNRGLGDTQYF
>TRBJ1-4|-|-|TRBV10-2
TGCGCCAGCAGTGAGAGGGGGACTGCAACTAATGAAAAACTGTTTTTT
CASSERGTATNEKLFF
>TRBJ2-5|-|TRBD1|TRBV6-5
TGCTCCCTAGGGGGCCCCCAAGAGACCCAGTACTTC
CSLGGPQETQYF
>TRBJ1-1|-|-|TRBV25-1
TGTGCCAGCAGTGACCCCGGGGAGGGGGACACTGAAGCTTTCTTT
CASSDPGEGDTEAFF
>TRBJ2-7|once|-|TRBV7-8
TGTGCCAGCAGCCAAAGCTCCTACGAGCAGTACTTC
CASSQSSYEQYF
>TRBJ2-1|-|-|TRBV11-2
TGTGCCAGCAGCCAGATCGGCCAACGGAGCTCCTACAATGAGCAGTTCTTC
CASSQIGQRSSYNEQFF
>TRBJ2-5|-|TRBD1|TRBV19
TGTGCCACTGGGACAGGCCTAAAGGGGGAGACCCAGTACTTC
CATGTGLKGETQYF
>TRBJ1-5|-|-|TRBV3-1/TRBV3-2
TGTGCCAGCAGCCAAGGGGCAGGGGGCAATCAGCCCCAGCATTTT
CASSQGAGGNQPQHF
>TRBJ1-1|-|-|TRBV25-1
TGTGCCAGCAGTGAATATAGGGTGTACACTGAAGCTTTCTTT
CASSEYRVYTEAFF
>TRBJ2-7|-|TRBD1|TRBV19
TGTGCCAGTAGCCCCAGGGGACAGGGGGTTTCTTACGAGCAGTACTTC
CASSPRGQGVSYEQYF
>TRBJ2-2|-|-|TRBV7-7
TGTGCCAGCAGCCAGGGACGGTTACTTAACACCGGGGAGCTGTTTTTT
CASSQGRLLNTGELFF
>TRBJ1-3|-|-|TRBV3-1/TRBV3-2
TGTGCCAGCAGCCAAGGTCAACACCCTGGAAACACCATATATTTT
CASSQGQHPGNTIYF
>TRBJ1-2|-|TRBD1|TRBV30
TGTGCCTGGAGTGCCCAGGCAGGGGGGCATGGCTACACCTTC
CAWSAQAGGHGYTF
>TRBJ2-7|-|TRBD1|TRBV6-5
TGTGCCACGCACAGACAGGGGTCTCCCACCTACGAGCAGTACTTC
CATHRQGSPTYEQYF
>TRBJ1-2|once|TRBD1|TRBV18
TGTGCCAGCTCACCTACGGACAGGGGCTATGGCTACACCTTC
CASSPTDRGYGYTF
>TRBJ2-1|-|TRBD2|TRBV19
TGTGCCAGTATGTTTCCTAGCGGGAGCTCCTACAATGAGCAGTTCTTC
CASMFPSGSSYNEQFF
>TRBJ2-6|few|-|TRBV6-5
TGTGCCACCAGCTTGGCCAGCGCTGGGGCCAACGTCCTGACTTTC
CATSLASAGANVLTF
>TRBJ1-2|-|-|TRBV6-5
TGTGCCACCCGACCGAACCCTAACTATGGCTACACCTTC
CATRPNPNYGYTF
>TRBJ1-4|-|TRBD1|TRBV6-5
TGTGCCAGCAGGACAGGGGCCCTTGGAGAAAAACTGTTTTTT
CASRTGALGEKLFF
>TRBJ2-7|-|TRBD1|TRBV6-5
TGTGCCAGCAGTTACGAGAGACAGGGGGCATTAGGGCAGTACTTC
CASSYERQGALGQYF
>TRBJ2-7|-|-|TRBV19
TGTGCCAGTAGTATAGGTACCGGGACCACGGCCGGAGAGCAGTACTTC
CASSIGTGTTAGEQYF
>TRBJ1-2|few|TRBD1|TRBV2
TGTGCCAGTCGCGCAAATACAGGGGGAGGAGGCTACACCTTC
CASRANTGGGGYTF
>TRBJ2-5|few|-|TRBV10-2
TGCGCCAGCAGTGTGGGCTCCGCCGAGACCCAGTACTTC
CASSVGSAETQYF
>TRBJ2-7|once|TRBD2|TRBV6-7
TGTGCCAGCAGTTACCGCATAGCGGGAGGGCTATGCGAGCAGTACTTC
CASSYRIAGGLCEQYF
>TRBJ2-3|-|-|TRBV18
TGTGCCAGCTCCCCCTCGTTTATAGATACGCAGTATTTT
CASSPSFIDTQYF
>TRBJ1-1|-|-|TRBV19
TGTGCCAGTAAGGGACACAGGGTCTCGGGGACTGAAGCTTTCTTT
CASKGHRVSGTEAFF
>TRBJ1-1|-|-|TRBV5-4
TGTGCCAGCAGCTTACCGGGTTCTAGGGACACTGAAGCTTTCTTT
CASSLPGSRDTEAFF
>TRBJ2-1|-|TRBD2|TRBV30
TGTGCCTGGCACCCACCGGGGGGGCGCTACAATGAGCAGTTCTTC
CAWHPPGGRYNEQFF
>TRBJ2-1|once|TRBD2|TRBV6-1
TGTGCCAGCAGTGGACTGGGCGGCGGACTAGCGGGGGATGAGCAGTTCTTC
CASSGLGGGLAGDEQFF
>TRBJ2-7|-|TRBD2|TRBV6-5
TGTGCCAGCAGTACCCGACTAGCGGGAGTGTACGAGCAGTACTTC
CASSTRLAGVYEQYF
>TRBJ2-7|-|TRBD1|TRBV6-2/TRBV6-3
TGTGCCAGCAGTTACATGGGACAGGGAAATAACGAGCAGTACTTC
CASSYMGQGNNEQYF